Presented here are 8 T cell receptor beta chains from one specimen sequenced in a study of T-cell reconstitution after alpha-beta-depleted transplantation in children. Preparation of the TCRbeta library involved a method that used unique molecular identifiers. TCRdb reanalysed the PCR reads using MiXCR and keeps one entry per CDR3 protein. The data hold under 850,000 distinct CDR3 sequences, with around 12% observed a single time. Sequenced material: PBMCs, taken before TCRalphabeta/CD19-depleted stem cell transplant. The source is a girl aged 2 to 10 with congenital amegakaryocytic thrombocytopenia, due to receive a stem cell transplant.

Many counts were recorded for this clonotype. The chain links TRBV6-2 or TRBV6-3 to TRBJ2-1, with D possibly being TRBD1 (6 bases). V lost 6 bases to trimming and J lost 5 bases, with 17 bases between them. This CDR3 spans 15 amino acids. Germline loops: CDR1 MNHEY, CDR2 SVGEGT. The CDR3 reads CASSQTGRFDNEQFF. CDR3 nucleotides: TGTGCCAGCAGCCAGACAGGCCGATTCGACAATGAGCAGTTCTTC.

This clonotype was found many times. This rearrangement joins TRBV29-1 to TRBJ2-1; 10 nucleotides line up with TRBD2. From germline, CDR1 is SQVTM and CDR2 ANQGSEA. This CDR3 comprises 13 residues. Trimming removed 5 bases from V and 8 bases from J; junction bases left unmatched: 6. The DNA of the CDR3 is TGCAGCGTTCCAGCGGGAGGGTGGGATGAGCAGTTCTTC. It encodes CSVPAGGWDEQFF.

This clonotype came up a few times. This chain joins TRBV10-1 and TRBJ2-7; D may be TRBD1 (5 bases). V was trimmed by 3 bases and J by 2 bases, leaving 8 bases between them. There are 13 residues in the CDR3. Germline V gene sequence: CDR1 WNHNN, CDR2 SYGVQD (reference sequence). In DNA form, the CDR3 reads TGCGCCAGCAGTGATGGGGCCCCCTACGAGCAGTACTTC. This sequence encodes CASSDGAPYEQYF.

This rearrangement joins TRBV29-1 to TRBJ2-6; D may be TRBD2 (5 bases). The V gene's germline CDR1 is SQVTM and CDR2 ANQGSEA. Trimming took 6 bases from V and 2 from J, leaving 8 bases between them. This CDR3 has 13 amino acids. CDR3 sequence reads: CSVASTGANVLTF. The CDR3 DNA follows: TGCAGCGTCGCTAGCACTGGGGCCAACGTCCTGACTTTC.

The V call is TRBV5-1, the J call TRBJ1-1; 10 bases fit TRBD1. Germline CDR1 reads SGHRS; CDR2 reads YFSETQ. V shed 2 bases, J shed 3 bases, and the junction held 7 bases outside the gene matches. The CDR3 runs to 16 residues. CDR3 loop: CASSFGDRGGHTEAFF. In DNA, the CDR3 is TGCGCCAGCAGCTTCGGGGACAGGGGAGGGCACACTGAAGCTTTCTTT.

In its sample, this clonotype was seen many times. The V call is TRBV29-1, the J call TRBJ2-1; TRBD2 matches at 14 bases. Germline lookup yields CDR1 SQVTM and CDR2 ANQGSEA. V trimming: 3 bases; J trimming: 6 bases; junction bases outside the gene matches: 4. This CDR3 has 15 residues. This CDR3 reads CSVDKGTSGGNEQFF. In nucleotides, the CDR3 is TGCAGCGTTGATAAAGGGACTAGCGGGGGCAATGAGCAGTTCTTC.

The V gene is TRBV29-1, the J gene TRBJ2-7, with 8 bases that match TRBD2. The germline gives CDR1 SQVTM, CDR2 ANQGSEA. V dropped 6 bases and J dropped 3; count of bases not matched to a gene: 7. This CDR3 is built from 13 residues. CDR3 in DNA: TGCAGCGTCGGAGCGGGAGCCGACTACGAGCAGTACTTC. Amino acid sequence: CSVGAGADYEQYF.

In its sample, this clonotype was seen a few times. This rearrangement joins TRBV4-2 to TRBJ2-5; D uncertain. Germline loops: CDR1 LGHNA, CDR2 YNFKEQ. V was cut by 1 base and J by 4 bases, with 7 bases left in between. The CDR3 has 13 residues. The CDR3 nucleotides read TGTGCCAGCAGCCAAGCCTTCATAGAGACCCAGTACTTC. Translated: CASSQAFIETQYF.